The clone carrying this T cell receptor beta chain was seen only once. Profiling relied on immunoSEQ multiplex PCR, and the TCRdb table lists in-frame clones only, not all of them. The sample shows 55,000 to 65,000 clones, about four fifths of them seen only once. The sample originates from a study of blood T cell repertoires in COVID-19. Sequencing was performed on peripheral blood. The clonotype was recovered from a woman of 80 years or more with acute or convalescent COVID-19.

CDR3 sequence: CSVDSLGGATNTGELFF. The CDR3 DNA follows: TGCAGCGTCGATTCCCTAGGTGGGGCGACGAACACCGGGGAGCTGTTTTTT. V and J are TRBV29-1 and TRBJ2-2, with D tentatively TRBD1 (5 bases). V gave up 6 bases and J gave up 0 bases, with 20 bases separating them. This CDR3 has 17 amino acids. Germline-derived CDR1 and CDR2 are SQVTM and ANQGSEA.